This TCR beta chain was obtained from a study of spatial heterogeneity in lung cancer. MiXCR, applied by TCRdb to the 5' RACE reads, yields one record per CDR3 protein. Altogether fewer than 15,000 distinct CDR3 sequences are present, more than 3% being singletons, with the ten largest covering 15% to 20%. Regarding time point: sample taken at primary tumor resection. Unsorted whole RNA samples from tumor, nontumor lung or frozen PBMC were sequenced. CDR1 is SNHLY, CDR2 FYNNEI, per germline. The trim removed 9 bases at V and 5 bases at J, leaving 10 bases unmatched. The CDR3 contains 14 residues. Study observations and caveats: Tumor mutation count correlated with how many alpha and beta TCRs expanded intratumorally.

This clonotype came up many times. As yet, its antigen is unknown. V is TRBV2 and J is TRBJ2-5; 9 bases are a match to TRBD2. The specimen comprised lung tumor tissue, sampled at surgery. The sequence was obtained from a male donor with early-stage non-small cell lung cancer. Here the CDR3 reads CASNRGGAQETQYF. In DNA, the CDR3 is TGTGCCAGTAACCGCGGGGGGGCCCAGGAGACCCAGTACTTC.